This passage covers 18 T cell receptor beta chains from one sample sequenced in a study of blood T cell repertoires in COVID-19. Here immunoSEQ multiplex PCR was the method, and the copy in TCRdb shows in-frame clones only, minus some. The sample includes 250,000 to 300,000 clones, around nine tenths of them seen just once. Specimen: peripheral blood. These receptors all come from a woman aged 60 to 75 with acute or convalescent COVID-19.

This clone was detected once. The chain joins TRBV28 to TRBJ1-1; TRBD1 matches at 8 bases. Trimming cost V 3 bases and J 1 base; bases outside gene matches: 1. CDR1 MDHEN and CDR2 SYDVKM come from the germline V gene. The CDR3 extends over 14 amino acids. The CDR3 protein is CASSFGTGNTEAFF. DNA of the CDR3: TGTGCCAGCAGTTTCGGGACAGGGAACACTGAAGCTTTCTTT.

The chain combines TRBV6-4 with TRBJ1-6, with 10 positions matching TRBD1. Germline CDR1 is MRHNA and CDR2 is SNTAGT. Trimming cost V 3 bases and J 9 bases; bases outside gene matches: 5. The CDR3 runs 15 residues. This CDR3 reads CASSETGGTTSPLHF. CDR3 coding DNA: TGTGCCAGCAGTGAGACAGGGGGCACTACTTCACCCCTCCACTTT.

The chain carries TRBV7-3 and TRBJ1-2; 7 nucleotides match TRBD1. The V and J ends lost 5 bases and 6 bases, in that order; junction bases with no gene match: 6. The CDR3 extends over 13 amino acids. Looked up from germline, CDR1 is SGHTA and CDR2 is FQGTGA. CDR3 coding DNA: TGTGCCAGCAGCACCAGACAGGGAGATGGCTACACCTTC. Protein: CASSTRQGDGYTF.

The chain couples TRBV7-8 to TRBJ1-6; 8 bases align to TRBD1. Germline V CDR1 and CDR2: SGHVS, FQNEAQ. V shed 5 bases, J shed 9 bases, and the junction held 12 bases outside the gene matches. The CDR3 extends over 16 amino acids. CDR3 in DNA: TGTGCCAGCAGCATCCGGACAGGGCCCTTGGGTTCACCCCTCCACTTT. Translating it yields CASSIRTGPLGSPLHF.

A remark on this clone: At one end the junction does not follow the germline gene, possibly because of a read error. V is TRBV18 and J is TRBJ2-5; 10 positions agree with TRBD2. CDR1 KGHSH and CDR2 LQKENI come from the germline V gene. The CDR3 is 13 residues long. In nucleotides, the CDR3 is TGTGCCAGCTCACCATTAGCGGGGGGTCAAGGAAACTTC. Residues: CASSPLAGGQGNF.

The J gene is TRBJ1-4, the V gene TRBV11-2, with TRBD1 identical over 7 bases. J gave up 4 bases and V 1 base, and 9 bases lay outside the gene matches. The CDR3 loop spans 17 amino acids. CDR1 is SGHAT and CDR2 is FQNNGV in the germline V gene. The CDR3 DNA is TGTGCCAGCAGCTTAGGTCGTGGGACAGCAGTTAATGAAAAACTGTTTTTT. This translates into CASSLGRGTAVNEKLFF.

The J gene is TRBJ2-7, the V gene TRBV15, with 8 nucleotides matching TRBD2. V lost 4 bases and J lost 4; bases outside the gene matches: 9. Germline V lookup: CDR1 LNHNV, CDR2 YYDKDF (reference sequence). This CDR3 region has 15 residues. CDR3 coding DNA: TGTGCCACCAGCAAAGAACATAGCGGGGCGTACGAGCAGTACTTC. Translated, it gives CATSKEHSGAYEQYF. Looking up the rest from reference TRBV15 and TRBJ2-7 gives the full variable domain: DAMVIQNPRYQVTQFGKPVTLSCSQTLNHNVMYWYQQKSSQAPKLLFHYYDKDFNNEADTPDNFQSRRPNTSFCFLDIRSPGLGDTAMYLCATSKEHSGAYEQYFGPGTRLTVT.

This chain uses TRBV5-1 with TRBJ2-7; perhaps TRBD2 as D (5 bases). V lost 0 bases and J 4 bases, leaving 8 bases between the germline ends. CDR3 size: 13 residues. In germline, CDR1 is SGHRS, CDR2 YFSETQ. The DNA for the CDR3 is TGCGCCAGCAGCTTGGTCCCGGGGTACGAGCAGTACTTC. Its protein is CASSLVPGYEQYF.

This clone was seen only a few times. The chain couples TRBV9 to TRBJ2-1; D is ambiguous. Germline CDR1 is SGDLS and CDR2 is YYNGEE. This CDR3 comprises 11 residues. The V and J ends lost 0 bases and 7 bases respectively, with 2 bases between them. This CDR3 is CASSVANEQFF. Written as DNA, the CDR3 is TGTGCCAGCAGCGTAGCGAATGAGCAGTTCTTC.

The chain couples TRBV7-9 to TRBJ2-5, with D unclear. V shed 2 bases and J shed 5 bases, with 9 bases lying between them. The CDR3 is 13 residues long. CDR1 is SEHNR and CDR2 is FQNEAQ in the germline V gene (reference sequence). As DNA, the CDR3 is TGTGCCAGCAGCTTAAGTCCCCGGGAGACCCAGTACTTC. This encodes CASSLSPRETQYF.

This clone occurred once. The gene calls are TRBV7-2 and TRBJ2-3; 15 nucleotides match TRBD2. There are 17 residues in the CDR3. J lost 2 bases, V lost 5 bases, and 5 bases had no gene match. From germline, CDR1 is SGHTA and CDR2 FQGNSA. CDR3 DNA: TGTGCCAGCAGCCGGGGACTAGCGGGGGGCCTCACAGATACGCAGTATTTT. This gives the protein CASSRGLAGGLTDTQYF.

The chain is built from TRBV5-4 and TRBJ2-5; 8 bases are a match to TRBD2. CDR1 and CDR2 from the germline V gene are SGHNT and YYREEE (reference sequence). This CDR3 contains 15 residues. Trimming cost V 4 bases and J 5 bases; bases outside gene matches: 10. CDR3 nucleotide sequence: TGTGCCAGCAGCAAAAAAACGGCGGGGGGCGAGACCCAGTACTTC. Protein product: CASSKKTAGGETQYF. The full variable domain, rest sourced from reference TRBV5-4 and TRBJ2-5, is ETGVTQSPTHLIKTRGQQVTLRCSSQSGHNTVSWYQQALGQGPQFIFQYYREEENGRGNFPPRFSGLQFPNYSSELNVNALELDDSALYLCASSKKTAGGETQYFGPGTRLLVL.

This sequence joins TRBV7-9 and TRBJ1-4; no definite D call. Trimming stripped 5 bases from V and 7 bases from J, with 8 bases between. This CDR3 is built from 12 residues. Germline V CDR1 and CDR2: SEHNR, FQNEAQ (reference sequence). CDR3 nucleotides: TGTGCCAGCAGCCAGTCAGGTGAAAAACTGTTTTTT. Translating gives CASSQSGEKLFF.

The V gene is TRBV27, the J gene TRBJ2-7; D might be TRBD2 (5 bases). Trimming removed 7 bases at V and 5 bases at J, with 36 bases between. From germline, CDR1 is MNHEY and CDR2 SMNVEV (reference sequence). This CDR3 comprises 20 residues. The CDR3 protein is CASTTLDGPSTGIRVNEQYF. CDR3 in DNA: TGTGCCAGCACCACCCTCGACGGGCCCTCAACGGGAATAAGGGTAAACGAGCAGTACTTC.

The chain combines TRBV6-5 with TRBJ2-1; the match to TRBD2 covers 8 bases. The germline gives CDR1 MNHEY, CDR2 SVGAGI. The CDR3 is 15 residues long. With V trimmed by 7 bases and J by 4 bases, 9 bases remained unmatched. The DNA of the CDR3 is TGTGCCAGCAATCCGGGGGGGGGCGCGTACAATGAGCAGTTCTTC. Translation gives CASNPGGGAYNEQFF.

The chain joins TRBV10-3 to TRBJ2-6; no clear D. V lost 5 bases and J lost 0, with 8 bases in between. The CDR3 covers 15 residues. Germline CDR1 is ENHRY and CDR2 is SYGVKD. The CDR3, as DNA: TGTGCCATCAGTCTAGGAGCCTCTGGGGCCAACGTCCTGACTTTC. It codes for CAISLGASGANVLTF.

The CDR3 DNA reads as TGTGCCAGCAGTGATACGGACAGGACTGGCTACACCTTC. Its translation is CASSDTDRTGYTF. V usage is TRBV6-1 and J usage is TRBJ1-2, with TRBD1 identical over 7 bases. The CDR3 is made up of 13 amino acids. The V gene end was trimmed by 3 bases and the J gene end by 7 bases; junction bases not matched to a gene: 5. CDR1 and CDR2 (germline): MNHNS, SASEGT.

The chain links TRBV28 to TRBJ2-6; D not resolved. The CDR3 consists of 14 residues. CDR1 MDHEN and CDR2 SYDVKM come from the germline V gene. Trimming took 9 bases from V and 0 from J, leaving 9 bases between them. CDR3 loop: CASGRSSGANVLTF. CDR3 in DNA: TGTGCCAGTGGGCGAAGCTCTGGGGCCAACGTCCTGACTTTC.